These 3 T cell receptor beta chains originate from one sample sequenced in a study of OX40 agonist ivuxolimab in advanced cancers. Library preparation employed the immunoSEQ multiplex PCR assay. The immuneACCESS repertoire file appears here via TCRdb, limited to in-frame rearrangements. These files lack a portion of the clones; in checked studies, under half of the deficit traces to unresolved V genes, and the cause of the others is not known. For this sample the table gives about 79,000 clones, of which about nine tenths were detected only once. The top ten clones comprise about 4% of the sample. This material consisted of CD4+ or CD8+ T cells sorted from blood, taken in a trial of the OX40 agonist ivuxolimab. These receptors all come from an adult with an advanced solid tumor such as melanoma, head and neck, liver or kidney cancer.

This clone was picked up one time. J is TRBJ2-7 and V is TRBV19; D is possibly TRBD1 (6 bases). The CDR3 loop spans 14 amino acids. V lost 5 bases and J 2 bases, leaving 13 bases between the germline ends. Germline CDR1 reads LNHDA; CDR2 reads SQIVND (reference sequence). DNA for the CDR3: TGTGCCAGTAGTCTTAACAGGGAACCCTACGAGCAGTACTTC. This gives the protein CASSLNREPYEQYF.

This clone was seen a few times. The rearrangement joins TRBV5-1 to TRBJ2-3; D may be TRBD1 or TRBD2 (5 bases each). The CDR3 extends over 15 amino acids. Trimming removed 4 bases at V and 2 bases at J, with 14 bases between. Germline V lookup: CDR1 SGHRS, CDR2 YFSETQ. CDR3 in amino acids: CASSRGSGHTDTQYF. The CDR3 nucleotides read TGCGCCAGCAGCCGAGGGAGCGGACACACAGATACGCAGTATTTT.

The CDR3 DNA follows: TGTGCCAGCAGCACACATGGGCTCAGCCAGCCCCAGCATTTT. It codes for CASSTHGLSQPQHF. The gene calls are TRBV7-2 and TRBJ1-5; D gene uncertain. The length of the CDR3 is 14 residues. The germline V and J ends were trimmed by 5 bases and 7 bases, with 15 bases remaining between them. The V gene's germline CDR1 is SGHTA and CDR2 FQGNSA.